This T cell receptor beta chain was identified during a study of blood T cells in healthy people across ages. Combining a sample-barcoded 5' primer with a J-beta primer mix, a second PCR ran for roughly 6 to 11 cycles. TCRdb ran MiXCR on the 5' RACE reads and lists one entry per CDR3 protein. The table includes some 1,500,000 distinct CDR3 sequences, roughly two fifths detected once. This CDR3 spans 15 amino acids. Germline CDR1 SGHRS, CDR2 YFSETQ. V lost 6 bases to trimming and J lost 0 bases, with 13 bases between them. This receptor was obtained from a woman aged 18-29 years in good health. The chain combines TRBV5-1 with TRBJ2-1; possible D gene TRBD1, 6 bases. The source material was blood. The CDR3 here is CASTGQKSSYNEQFF. DNA for the CDR3: TGCGCCAGCACCGGACAGAAAAGCTCCTACAATGAGCAGTTCTTC.